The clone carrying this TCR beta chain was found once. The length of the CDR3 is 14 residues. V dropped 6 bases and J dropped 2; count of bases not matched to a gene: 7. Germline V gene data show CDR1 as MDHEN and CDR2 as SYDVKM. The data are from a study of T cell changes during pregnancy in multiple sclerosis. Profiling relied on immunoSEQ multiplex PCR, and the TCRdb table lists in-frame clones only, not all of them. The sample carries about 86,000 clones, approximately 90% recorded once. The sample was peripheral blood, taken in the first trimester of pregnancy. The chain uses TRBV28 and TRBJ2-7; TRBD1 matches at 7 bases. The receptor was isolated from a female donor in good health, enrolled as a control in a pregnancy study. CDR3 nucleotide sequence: TGTGCCAGCAGACCGGGACAGAGGACCTACGAGCAGTACTTC. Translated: CASRPGQRTYEQYF.